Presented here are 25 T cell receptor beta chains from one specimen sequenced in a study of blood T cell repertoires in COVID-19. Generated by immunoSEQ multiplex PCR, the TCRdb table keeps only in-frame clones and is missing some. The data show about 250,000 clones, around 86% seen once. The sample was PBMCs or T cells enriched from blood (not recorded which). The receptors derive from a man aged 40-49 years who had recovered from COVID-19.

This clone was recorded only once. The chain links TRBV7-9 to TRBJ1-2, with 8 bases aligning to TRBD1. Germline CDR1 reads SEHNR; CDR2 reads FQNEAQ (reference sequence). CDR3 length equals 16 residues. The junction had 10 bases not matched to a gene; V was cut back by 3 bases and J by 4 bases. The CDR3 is CASSFGQGGSGYGYTF. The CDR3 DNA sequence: TGTGCCAGCAGCTTCGGACAGGGTGGTTCGGGCTATGGCTACACCTTC.

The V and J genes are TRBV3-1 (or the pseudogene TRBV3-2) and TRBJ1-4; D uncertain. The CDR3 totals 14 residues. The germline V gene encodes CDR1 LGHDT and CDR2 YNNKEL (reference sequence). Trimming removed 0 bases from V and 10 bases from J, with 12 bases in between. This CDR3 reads CASSQDLTVGKLFF. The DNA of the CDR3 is TGTGCCAGCAGCCAAGATCTCACAGTGGGAAAACTGTTTTTT.

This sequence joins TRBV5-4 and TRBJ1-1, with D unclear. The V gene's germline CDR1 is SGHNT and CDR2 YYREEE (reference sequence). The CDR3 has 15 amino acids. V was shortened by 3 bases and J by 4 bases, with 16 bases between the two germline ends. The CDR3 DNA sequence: TGTGCCAGCAGCTCCACCACTGACTTGGGCACTGAAGCTTTCTTT. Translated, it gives CASSSTTDLGTEAFF.

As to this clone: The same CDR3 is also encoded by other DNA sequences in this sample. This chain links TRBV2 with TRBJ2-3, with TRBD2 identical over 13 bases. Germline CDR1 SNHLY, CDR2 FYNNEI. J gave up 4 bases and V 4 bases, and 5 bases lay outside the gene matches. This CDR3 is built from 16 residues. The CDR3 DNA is TGTGCCAGCAGTGGCGGACTAGCGGGAGAGGCAGATACGCAGTATTTT. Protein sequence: CASSGGLAGEADTQYF.

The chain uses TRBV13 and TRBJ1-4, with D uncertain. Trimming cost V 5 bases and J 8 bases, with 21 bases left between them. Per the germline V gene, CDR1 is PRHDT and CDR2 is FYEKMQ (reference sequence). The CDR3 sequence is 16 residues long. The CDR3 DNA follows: TGTGCCAGCAGCCCACCTTCTCCCGCAGGTTGGGAAAAACTGTTTTTT. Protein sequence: CASSPPSPAGWEKLFF.

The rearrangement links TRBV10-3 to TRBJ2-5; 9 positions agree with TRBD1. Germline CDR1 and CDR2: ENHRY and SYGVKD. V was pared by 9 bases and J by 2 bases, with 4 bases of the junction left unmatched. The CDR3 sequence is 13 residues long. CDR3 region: CAIGTGTQETQYF. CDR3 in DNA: TGTGCCATTGGGACAGGGACACAAGAGACCCAGTACTTC.

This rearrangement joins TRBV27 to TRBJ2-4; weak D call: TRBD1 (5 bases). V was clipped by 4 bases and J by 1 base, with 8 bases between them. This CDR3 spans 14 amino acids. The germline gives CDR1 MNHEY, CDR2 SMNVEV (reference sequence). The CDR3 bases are TGTGCCAGCAGTTCAGGGTTCGCCAAAAACATTCAGTACTTC. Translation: CASSSGFAKNIQYF.

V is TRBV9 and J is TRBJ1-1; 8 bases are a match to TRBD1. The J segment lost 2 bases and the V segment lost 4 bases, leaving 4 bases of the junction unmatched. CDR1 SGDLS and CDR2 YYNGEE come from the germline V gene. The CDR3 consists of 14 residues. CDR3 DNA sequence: TGTGCCAGCAGCCTGACAGGGGATAACACTGAAGCTTTCTTT. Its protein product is CASSLTGDNTEAFF.

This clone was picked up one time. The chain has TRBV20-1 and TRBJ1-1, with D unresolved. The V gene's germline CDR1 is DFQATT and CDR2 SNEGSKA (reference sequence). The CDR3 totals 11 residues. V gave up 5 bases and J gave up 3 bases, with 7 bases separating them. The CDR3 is CSASVDTEAFF. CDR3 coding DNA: TGCAGTGCTTCGGTGGACACTGAAGCTTTCTTT.

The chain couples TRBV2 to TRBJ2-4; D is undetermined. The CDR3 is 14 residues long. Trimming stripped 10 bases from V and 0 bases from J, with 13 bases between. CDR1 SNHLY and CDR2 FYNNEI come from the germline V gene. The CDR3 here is CATKTLLAKNIQYF. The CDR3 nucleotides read TGTGCCACTAAGACTCTACTAGCCAAAAACATTCAGTACTTC.

The CDR3 coding sequence is TGTGCCAGCAGCCGAGGTACGGGAGGGAGGCAGTTCTTC. The encoded protein is CASSRGTGGRQFF. This chain joins TRBV3-1 (or the pseudogene TRBV3-2) and TRBJ2-1, with TRBD2 identical over 8 bases. V trimming: 4 bases; J trimming: 12 bases; junction bases outside the gene matches: 8. The CDR3 runs to 13 residues. Germline CDR1 and CDR2: LGHDT and YNNKEL (reference sequence).

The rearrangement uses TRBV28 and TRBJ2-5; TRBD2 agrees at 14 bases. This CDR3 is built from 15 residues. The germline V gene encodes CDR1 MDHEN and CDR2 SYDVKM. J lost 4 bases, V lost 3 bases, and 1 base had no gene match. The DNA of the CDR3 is TGTGCCAGCAGTTTGGGACTAGCGGGAGTAGAGACCCAGTACTTC. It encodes CASSLGLAGVETQYF.

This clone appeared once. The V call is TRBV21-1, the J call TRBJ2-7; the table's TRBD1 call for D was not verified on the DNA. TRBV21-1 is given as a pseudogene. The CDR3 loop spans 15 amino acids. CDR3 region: CASSKTCDRPYEQYF. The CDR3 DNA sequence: TGTGCCAGCAGCAAAACTTGTGACAGGCCCTACGAGCAGTACTTC.

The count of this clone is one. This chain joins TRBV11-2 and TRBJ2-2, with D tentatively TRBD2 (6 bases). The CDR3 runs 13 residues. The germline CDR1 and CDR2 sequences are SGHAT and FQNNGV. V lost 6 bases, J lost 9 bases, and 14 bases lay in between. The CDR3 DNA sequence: TGTGCCAGCAGGTCTCTAGCGTCGCGGGAGCTGTTTTTT. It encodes CASRSLASRELFF. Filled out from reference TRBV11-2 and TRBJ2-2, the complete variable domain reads EAGVAQSPRYKIIEKRQSVAFWCNPISGHATLYWYQQILGQGPKLLIQFQNNGVVDDSQLPKDRFSAERLKGVDSTLKIQPAKLEDSAVYLCASRSLASRELFFGEGSRLTVL.

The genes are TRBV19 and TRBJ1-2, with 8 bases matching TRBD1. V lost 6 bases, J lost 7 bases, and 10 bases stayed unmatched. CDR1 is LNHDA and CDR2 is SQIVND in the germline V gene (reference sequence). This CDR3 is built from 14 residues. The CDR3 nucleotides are TGTGCCAGTAGCTTTTCTCCGGGACAGGCTGGCTACACCTTC. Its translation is CASSFSPGQAGYTF.

The CDR3 protein is CASSYRRYTGELFF. In nucleotides, the CDR3 is TGTGCCAGCAGTTATCGGCGGTACACCGGGGAGCTGTTTTTT. V is TRBV6-5 and J is TRBJ2-2; no reliable D call. CDR3 size: 14 residues. CDR1 and CDR2 (germline): MNHEY, SVGAGI. V lost 3 bases and J lost 3, with 8 bases in between.

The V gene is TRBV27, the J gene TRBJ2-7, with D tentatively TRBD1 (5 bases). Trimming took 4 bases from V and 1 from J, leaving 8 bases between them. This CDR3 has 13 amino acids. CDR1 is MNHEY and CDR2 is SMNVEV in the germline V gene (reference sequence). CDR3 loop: CASSSDRSYEQYF. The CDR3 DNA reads TGTGCCAGCAGTTCAGACAGATCCTACGAGCAGTACTTC.

Written as DNA, the CDR3 is TGTGCCAGCTCACTAACTTGGACTAGCGAAGAGACCCAGTACTTC. Encoded protein: CASSLTWTSEETQYF. V is TRBV18 and J is TRBJ2-5; TRBD2 agrees at 9 bases. CDR1 is KGHSH, CDR2 LQKENI, per germline. V was pared by 4 bases and J by 3 bases, with 6 bases of the junction left unmatched. This CDR3 contains 15 residues. Complete variable domain (other parts from reference TRBV18 and TRBJ2-5): NAGVMQNPRHLVRRRGQEARLRCSPMKGHSHVYWYRQLPEEGLKFMVYLQKENIIDESGMPKERFSAEFPKEGPSILRIQQVVRGDSAAYFCASSLTWTSEETQYFGPGTRLLVL.

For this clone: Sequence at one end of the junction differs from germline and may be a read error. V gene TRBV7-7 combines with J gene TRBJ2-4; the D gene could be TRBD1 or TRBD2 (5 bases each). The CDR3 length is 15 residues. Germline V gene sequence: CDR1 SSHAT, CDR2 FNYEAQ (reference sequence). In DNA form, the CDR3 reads TGTGCTAGCAGCTTAGCGCAACAGGCGGAAAACATTCAGTACTTC. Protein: CASSLAQQAENIQYF.

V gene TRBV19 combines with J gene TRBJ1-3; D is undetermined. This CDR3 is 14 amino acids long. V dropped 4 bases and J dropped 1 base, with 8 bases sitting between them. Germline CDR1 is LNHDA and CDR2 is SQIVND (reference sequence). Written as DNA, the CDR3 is TGTGCCAGTAGTAGGGCTGGGTCTGGAAACACCATATATTTT. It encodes CASSRAGSGNTIYF.

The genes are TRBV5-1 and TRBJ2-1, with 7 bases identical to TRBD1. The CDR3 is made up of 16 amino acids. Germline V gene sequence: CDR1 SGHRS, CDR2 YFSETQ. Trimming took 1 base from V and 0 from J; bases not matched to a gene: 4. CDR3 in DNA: TGCGCCAGCAGCTTGCCGGGACAGAGCTCCTACAATGAGCAGTTCTTC. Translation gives CASSLPGQSSYNEQFF.

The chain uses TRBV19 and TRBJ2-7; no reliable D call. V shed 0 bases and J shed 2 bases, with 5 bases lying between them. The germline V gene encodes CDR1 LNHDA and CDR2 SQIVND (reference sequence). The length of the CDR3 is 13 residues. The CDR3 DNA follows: TGTGCCAGTAGTATAGATCTCCCCTACGAGCAGTACTTC. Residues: CASSIDLPYEQYF.

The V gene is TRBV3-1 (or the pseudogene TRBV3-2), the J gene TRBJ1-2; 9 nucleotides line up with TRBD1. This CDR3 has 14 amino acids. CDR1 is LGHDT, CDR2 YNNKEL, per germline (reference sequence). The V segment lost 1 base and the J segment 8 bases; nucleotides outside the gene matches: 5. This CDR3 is CASSQVDRGGGYTF. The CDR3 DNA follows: TGTGCCAGCAGCCAAGTTGACAGGGGGGGAGGCTACACCTTC.

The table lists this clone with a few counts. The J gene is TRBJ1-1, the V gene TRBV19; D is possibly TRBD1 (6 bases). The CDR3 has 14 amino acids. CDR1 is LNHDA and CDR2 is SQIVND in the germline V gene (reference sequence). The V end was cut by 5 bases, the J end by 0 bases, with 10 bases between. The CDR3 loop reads CASSFGQMNTEAFF. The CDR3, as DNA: TGTGCCAGTAGTTTCGGACAGATGAACACTGAAGCTTTCTTT.

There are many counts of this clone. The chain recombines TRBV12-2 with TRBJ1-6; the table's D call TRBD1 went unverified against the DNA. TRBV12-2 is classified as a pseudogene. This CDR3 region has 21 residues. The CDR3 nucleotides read TGTGCAAGTCGCTTAGGGGGTTGGGGACAGGGCCAGGGAAACTATAATTCACCCCTCCACTTT. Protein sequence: CASRLGGWGQGQGNYNSPLHF.